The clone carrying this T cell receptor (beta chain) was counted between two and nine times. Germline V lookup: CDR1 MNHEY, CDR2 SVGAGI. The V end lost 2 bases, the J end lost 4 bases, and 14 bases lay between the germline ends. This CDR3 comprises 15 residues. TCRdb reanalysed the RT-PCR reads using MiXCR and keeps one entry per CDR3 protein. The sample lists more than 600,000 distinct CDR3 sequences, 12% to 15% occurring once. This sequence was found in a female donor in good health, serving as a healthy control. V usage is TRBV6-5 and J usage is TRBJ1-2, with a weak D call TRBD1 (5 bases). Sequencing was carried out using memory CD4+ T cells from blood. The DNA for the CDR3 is TGTGCCAGCAGTTACGAGAAGACAGCTTCCTATGGCTACACCTTC. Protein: CASSYEKTASYGYTF.